One sample yielded the 21 T cell receptor beta chains listed below, sequenced in a study of cytomegalovirus exposure and HLA in healthy donors. Produced via immunoSEQ multiplex PCR; TCRdb's table is partial and in-frame only. The table has 120,000 to 150,000 clones, roughly nine tenths seen once. Sequencing was done on a sample of PBMCs. The origin of the receptors is a man aged 18 to 30 in good health and CMV-seronegative.

The gene calls are TRBV5-4 and TRBJ2-7, with D perhaps matching TRBD2 (5 bases). Germline V lookup: CDR1 SGHNT, CDR2 YYREEE (reference sequence). The CDR3 covers 14 residues. V was cut by 0 bases and J by 2 bases, with 9 bases left in between. The CDR3 sequence is CASSLVGSPYEQYF. CDR3 DNA: TGTGCCAGCAGCTTGGTAGGGAGCCCCTACGAGCAGTACTTC.

The rearrangement joins TRBV15 to TRBJ1-2, with 8 bases fitting TRBD1. Trimming cost V 0 bases and J 3 bases; bases outside gene matches: 15. Germline CDR1 is LNHNV and CDR2 is YYDKDF (reference sequence). The length of the CDR3 is 19 residues. In DNA form, the CDR3 reads TGTGCCACCAGCAGAGACCGGGGACAGGTCATTTCCCCTCACTATGGCTACACCTTC. Translating it yields CATSRDRGQVISPHYGYTF.

CDR3 in DNA: TGTGCCAGCAGGCGACTAGACAATGAGCAGTTCTTC. Its translation is CASRRLDNEQFF. The genes are TRBV11-2 and TRBJ2-1, with a tentative D call TRBD2 (6 bases). The CDR3 is made up of 12 amino acids. Trimming stripped 6 bases from V and 5 bases from J, with 8 bases between. CDR1 is SGHAT and CDR2 is FQNNGV in the germline V gene. The entire variable domain, with the rest obtained from reference TRBV11-2 and TRBJ2-1, is as follows: EAGVAQSPRYKIIEKRQSVAFWCNPISGHATLYWYQQILGQGPKLLIQFQNNGVVDDSQLPKDRFSAERLKGVDSTLKIQPAKLEDSAVYLCASRRLDNEQFFGPGTRLTVL.

The CDR3 DNA reads TGTGCCAGCAGCCCTATCGGGGAGGCGACCTACGAGCAGTACGTC. It specifies CASSPIGEATYEQYV. The rearrangement joins TRBV7-9 to TRBJ2-7, with a weak D call TRBD2 (6 bases). This CDR3 contains 15 residues. V gave up 5 bases and J gave up 2 bases, with 16 bases separating them. The germline gives CDR1 SEHNR, CDR2 FQNEAQ (reference sequence).

There are a few counts of this clone. The chain uses TRBV2 and TRBJ2-7, with D possibly being TRBD2 (5 bases). This CDR3 has 11 amino acids. V lost 6 bases and J lost 6, with 9 bases in between. CDR1 and CDR2 (germline): SNHLY, FYNNEI. CDR3 sequence reads: CASRASFEQYV. The CDR3 DNA is TGTGCCAGCAGGGCTAGCTTCGAGCAGTACGTC.

The genes are TRBV7-2 and TRBJ1-5; 7 positions agree with TRBD1. Germline values: CDR1 SGHTA, CDR2 FQGNSA. CDR3 size: 13 residues. The junction had 5 bases not matched to a gene; V was cut back by 8 bases and J by 4 bases. DNA for the CDR3: TGTGCCAGCGGAGTCAGGGGGAATCAGCCCCAGCATTTT. Translating it yields CASGVRGNQPQHF.

This chain joins TRBV2 and TRBJ1-1; a possible D gene is TRBD1 (6 bases). The ends were cut back, 4 bases at V and 1 base at J, with 13 bases in the middle. The length of the CDR3 is 15 residues. The V gene's germline CDR1 is SNHLY and CDR2 FYNNEI. The CDR3 DNA reads as TGTGCCAGCAGTGGTTCAGGGGCCGGGAACACTGAAGCTTTCTTT. Translation gives CASSGSGAGNTEAFF.

The chain recombines TRBV4-3 with TRBJ2-1; 7 bases align to TRBD2. The CDR3 covers 15 residues. V lost 0 bases to trimming and J lost 4 bases; unmatched junction nucleotides: 3. CDR1 and CDR2 (germline): LGHNA, YSLEER. CDR3 sequence reads: CASSQDEGGYNEQFF. The CDR3 DNA sequence: TGCGCCAGCAGCCAAGACGAGGGAGGGTACAATGAGCAGTTCTTC.

The rearrangement uses TRBV27 and TRBJ2-3, with 9 bases matching TRBD2. The V gene end was trimmed by 6 bases and the J gene end by 7 bases; junction bases not matched to a gene: 8. The CDR3 is 14 residues long. Germline CDR1 and CDR2: MNHEY and SMNVEV (reference sequence). Written as DNA, the CDR3 is TGTGCCAGCAGACGCCCGGGACTAGCCTATACGCAGTATTTT. Protein product: CASRRPGLAYTQYF.

The chain uses TRBV19 and TRBJ1-5; 8 positions agree with TRBD1. Germline CDR1 LNHDA, CDR2 SQIVND (reference sequence). V lost 5 bases, J lost 0 bases, and 6 bases stayed unmatched. The CDR3 loop spans 16 amino acids. CDR3 nucleotide sequence: TGTGCCAGTAGTTTCCAGGGGGCCCATAGCAATCAGCCCCAGCATTTT. This sequence encodes CASSFQGAHSNQPQHF.

V usage is TRBV18 and J usage is TRBJ2-7, with 7 bases matching TRBD1. Germline V CDR1 and CDR2: KGHSH, LQKENI. V lost 2 bases to trimming and J lost 7 bases; unmatched junction nucleotides: 8. The CDR3 is 14 amino acids. The CDR3 loop is CASSPGQVEIEQYV. DNA of the CDR3: TGTGCCAGCTCACCAGGACAGGTTGAAATTGAGCAGTACGTC.

The table lists this clone with a count of one. The gene calls are TRBV6-5 and TRBJ2-1, with TRBD1 as a possible D gene (5 bases). Trimming took 2 bases from V and 3 from J, leaving 5 bases between them. This CDR3 contains 13 residues. Germline V gives CDR1 MNHEY, CDR2 SVGAGI. The CDR3 sequence: CASSYDSYNEQFF. CDR3 coding DNA: TGTGCCAGCAGTTACGACAGCTACAATGAGCAGTTCTTC.

V is TRBV30 and J is TRBJ2-1; a possible D gene is TRBD2 (5 bases). Germline CDR1 and CDR2: GTSNPN and SVGIG (reference sequence). V gave up 3 bases and J gave up 5 bases, with 14 bases separating them. This CDR3 spans 14 amino acids. The CDR3 nucleotides are TGTGCCTGGAGAGGAGGACTCCCGCACAATGAGCAGTTCTTC. The encoded protein is CAWRGGLPHNEQFF. Variable domain in full (rest from reference TRBV30 and TRBJ2-1): SQTIHQWPATLVQPVGSPLSLECTVEGTSNPNLYWYRQAAGRGLQLLFYSVGIGQISSEVPQNLSASRPQDRQFILSSKKLLLSDSGFYLCAWRGGLPHNEQFFGPGTRLTVL.

CDR3 bases: TGTGCCAGCTCACCGGGACAGAGCACAGATACGCAGTATTTT. It encodes CASSPGQSTDTQYF. The genes are TRBV18 and TRBJ2-3; 7 bases are shared with TRBD1. CDR1 is KGHSH, CDR2 LQKENI, per germline. The ends lost 3 bases at V and 0 bases at J; junction bases unmatched: 0. The CDR3 totals 14 residues.

This sequence joins TRBV9 and TRBJ2-1; 7 bases match TRBD1. Germline CDR1 SGDLS, CDR2 YYNGEE. This CDR3 spans 15 amino acids. Trimming at V came to 2 bases and at J to 3 bases, leaving 5 bases not matched to a gene. CDR3 DNA: TGTGCCAGCAGCGTCCGGGACAGTCACTACAATGAGCAGTTCTTC. This codes for CASSVRDSHYNEQFF.

The rearrangement uses TRBV29-1 and TRBJ1-2; D call uncertain. Germline assignment: CDR1 SQVTM and CDR2 ANQGSEA. V gave up 8 bases and J gave up 7 bases, with 11 bases separating them. The CDR3 totals 10 residues. The CDR3 loop is CSIRGVGYTF. DNA for the CDR3: TGCAGCATCCGGGGAGTTGGCTACACCTTC.

This clone was counted a few times. DNA for the CDR3: TGTGCCAGCAGCGTAGGCCCGAAGGGGGACGAGGGCTACACCTTC. Its translation: CASSVGPKGDEGYTF. The J gene is TRBJ1-2, the V gene TRBV9, with D perhaps TRBD1 (6 bases). Germline V gene data show CDR1 as SGDLS and CDR2 as YYNGEE. Trimming took off 0 bases at V and 8 bases at J, with 17 bases between the two ends. CDR3 size: 15 residues.

This clone has a count of ten or more. The chain carries TRBV6-1 and TRBJ2-6; 10 bases are shared with TRBD2. The CDR3 sequence is 16 residues long. CDR1 is MNHNS and CDR2 is SASEGT in the germline V gene. With V trimmed by 4 bases and J by 0 bases, 0 bases remained unmatched. Here the CDR3 DNA reads TGTGCCAGCAGTGGGACTAGCGGCTCTGGGGCCAACGTCCTGACTTTC. Amino acid sequence: CASSGTSGSGANVLTF.

The chain links TRBV6-6 to TRBJ2-2, with 10 nucleotides matching TRBD1. J was trimmed by 6 bases and V by 6 bases; bases with no gene match: 4. From germline, CDR1 is MNHNY and CDR2 SVGAGI (reference sequence). This CDR3 contains 14 residues. As DNA, the CDR3 is TGTGCCAGCAGATGGGACAGGGGCCCCGGGGAGCTGTTTTTT. This translates into CASRWDRGPGELFF.

This clone was picked up one time. CDR3 in amino acids: CASSPFTAGDADTQYF. CDR3 sequence (DNA): TGTGCCAGCAGCCCATTCACGGCGGGGGACGCAGATACGCAGTATTTT. The chain links TRBV7-9 to TRBJ2-3; 7 bases align to TRBD2. The germline V gene encodes CDR1 SEHNR and CDR2 FQNEAQ (reference sequence). With 5 bases clipped from V and 4 bases from J, the junction kept 12 bases outside the gene matches. This CDR3 region has 16 residues.

Here the CDR3 reads CASSLTGQGNEQYV. In DNA form, the CDR3 reads TGCGCCAGCAGCTTGACGGGACAGGGTAACGAGCAGTACGTC. This chain connects TRBV5-1 to TRBJ2-7; the match to TRBD1 covers 9 bases. The CDR3 covers 14 residues. Germline V gene data show CDR1 as SGHRS and CDR2 as YFSETQ. Unmatched junction bases numbered 4, after V lost 1 base and J lost 5 bases.